A selection of T cell receptor beta chains follows, all from one sample in a study of cytomegalovirus exposure and HLA in healthy donors. Profiled with immunoSEQ multiplex PCR; TCRdb holds only in-frame clones, not every one. Of 120,000 to 150,000 clones in the sample, approximately 78% were seen once. Specimen: PBMCs. All receptors come from a man in his forties in good health and CMV-seropositive. The CDR3 runs from the conserved cysteine through the conserved F or W. D genes are given only for firm matches. Only some rows state a clone size, as once, few, many or a class for expanded clones.

clone_size	v_call	d_call	j_call	cdr3_nt	cdr3_aa
-	TRBV13	TRBD1	TRBJ2-7	TGTGCCAGCAGCTTACTTCCAGGGGGTTACGAGCAGTACTTC	CASSLLPGGYEQYF
-	TRBV5-1	TRBD1	TRBJ2-4	TGCGCCAGCAGCACGGAAGGGACAGGTCCCTCAATCTACTTC	CASSTEGTGPSIYF
-	TRBV10-3	TRBD1	TRBJ2-7	TGTGCCATCAGGGACGGGACAGGGGGCTACGAGCAGTACTTC	CAIRDGTGGYEQYF
-	TRBV7-8	TRBD2	TRBJ2-3	TGTGCCAGCAGCACTAGCGGGAGTGGCTTGAATACGCAGTATTTT	CASSTSGSGLNTQYF
-	TRBV9	TRBD2	TRBJ2-2	TGTGCCAGCAGCGTAGGGATCCCTAGCGGGAGGAACACCGGGGAGCTGTTTTTT	CASSVGIPSGRNTGELFF
-	TRBV29-1	-	TRBJ2-3	TGCAGCGTTCTCGCGAGGACAGATACGCAGTATTTT	CSVLARTDTQYF
-	TRBV29-1	-	TRBJ1-2	TGCAGCGGGGCAGGAGGAAGCGGCTATGGCTACACCTTC	CSGAGGSGYGYTF
-	TRBV5-1	TRBD1	TRBJ2-3	TGCGCCAGCAGCGAGGGACAGGGCCCCACAGATACGCAGTATTTT	CASSEGQGPTDTQYF
-	TRBV7-3	-	TRBJ1-1	TGTGCCAGCAGTCCAACTGCCAATACGGGGACTGAAGCTTTCTTT	CASSPTANTGTEAFF
-	TRBV2	TRBD1	TRBJ1-1	TGTGCCAGCAGGGCGGGACAGGGGGCTGGTGTGAACACTGAAGCTTTCTTT	CASRAGQGAGVNTEAFF
-	TRBV6-1	TRBD1	TRBJ1-4	TGTGCCAGCAGTGGACAGGGGGGGATTAATGAAAAACTGTTTTTT	CASSGQGGINEKLFF
-	TRBV5-1	-	TRBJ1-6	TGCGCCAGCAGCGAAACAGGGAAAGGATCACCCCTCCACTTT	CASSETGKGSPLHF
-	TRBV21-1	-	TRBJ1-6	TGTGCCAGCATCCTAAACCTACAGGGGGCGAGATCCGTTAACCTCCACTTT	CASILNLQGARSVNLHF
-	TRBV27	TRBD1	TRBJ1-3	TGTGCCAGCAGTTTAGATCGACAGGGGCGAAACACCATATATTTT	CASSLDRQGRNTIYF
-	TRBV6-4	-	TRBJ1-1	TGTGCCAGCAGTGCAAGCGTGAACACTGAAGCTTTCTTT	CASSASVNTEAFF
-	TRBV28	-	TRBJ2-3	TGTGCCAGCAGTCTAACTAGGTCCGTTACGCAGTATTTT	CASSLTRSVTQYF
few	TRBV29-1	TRBD1	TRBJ2-7	TGCAGCGTTCCGGGACAGGGATCCGGCGAGCAGTACTTC	CSVPGQGSGEQYF
-	TRBV6-5	-	TRBJ1-1	TGTGCCAGCAGTTACTCCGGGGGTTTTGGCACTGAAGCTTTCTTT	CASSYSGGFGTEAFF
-	TRBV6-1	-	TRBJ2-5	TGTGCCAGCAGTGGTGGTCTTCGAGAAGAGACCCAGTACTTC	CASSGGLREETQYF
few	TRBV19	-	TRBJ2-2	TGTGCCACTAGGGGGACTATGGCCGGGGAGCTGTTTTTT	CATRGTMAGELFF
-	TRBV6-5	TRBD1	TRBJ1-4	TGTGCCAGCAGTTGGGACAGGGGAAGAGCTAATGAAAAACTGTTTTTT	CASSWDRGRANEKLFF
-	TRBV18	TRBD2	TRBJ2-4	TGTGCCAGCTCACCACCGAGTGGAACTAGCGGGAGGGCTAAAAACATTCAGTACTTC	CASSPPSGTSGRAKNIQYF
-	TRBV7-3	-	TRBJ2-5	TGTGCCAGCAGCTTATCAGGGAAAGAGACCCAGTACTTC	CASSLSGKETQYF
once	TRBV14	TRBD2	TRBJ2-3	TGTGCCAGCAGCCGACTAGCGGGAACTAGCACAGATACGCAGTATTTT	CASSRLAGTSTDTQYF
-	TRBV19	-	TRBJ1-2	TGTGCCAGTGGAGAGAGGGTTCATGGCTACACCTTC	CASGERVHGYTF
-	TRBV4-2	-	TRBJ2-5	TGTGCCAGCAGCCAAGCTGTTAGCGTGGTAGGGACCCAGTACTTC	CASSQAVSVVGTQYF
-	TRBV7-2	TRBD1	TRBJ2-1	TGTGCCAGCAGCTCCCGACAGGGGAGGATGCAGTTCTTC	CASSSRQGRMQFF
-	TRBV6-5	-	TRBJ1-2	TGTGCCAGCAGTTACTCCAGGGCGAGGAACTATGGCTACACCTTC	CASSYSRARNYGYTF
-	TRBV20-1	-	TRBJ1-2	TGCAGTGCTACAGGGGTCTATGGCTACACCTTC	CSATGVYGYTF
-	TRBV19	TRBD1	TRBJ2-7	TGTGCCAGTAGTATAGAGGGGACAGGAGCCTACGAGCAGTACTTC	CASSIEGTGAYEQYF
few	TRBV6-6	-	TRBJ2-7	TGTGCCAGCAGCTTAGGACAGTTTACCTACGAGCAGTACTTC	CASSLGQFTYEQYF
-	TRBV27	-	TRBJ2-3	TGTGCCAGCAGTTTGGGGAGCCCCTTCACAGATACGCAGTATTTT	CASSLGSPFTDTQYF
-	TRBV10-3	TRBD1	TRBJ2-7	TGTGCCATCGGACGAGACAGGGGCGAGCAGTACTTC	CAIGRDRGEQYF
few	TRBV19	-	TRBJ2-7	TGTGCCAGTAGTTCCAAAGGGAGGGGGAGCGGCTACGAGCAGTACTTC	CASSSKGRGSGYEQYF
few	TRBV4-3	-	TRBJ1-1	TGCGCCAGCAGCCAAGATAACAGGGTAGACACTGAAGCTTTCTTT	CASSQDNRVDTEAFF
-	TRBV28	TRBD1	TRBJ1-2	TGTGCCAGCAGCTCAGCCGGGACAGGGGCTCTTTGGGGTGATGGCTACACCTTC	CASSSAGTGALWGDGYTF
few	TRBV11-2	TRBD2	TRBJ2-1	TGTGCCAGCAGCTCCGGCTGGTTACTAGCGGGAGGGTACAATGAGCAGTTCTTC	CASSSGWLLAGGYNEQFF
few	TRBV19	TRBD1	TRBJ2-5	TGTGCCAGTAGTAAGGCGGGACAGGGCGAGACCCAGTACTTC	CASSKAGQGETQYF
-	TRBV5-4	TRBD1	TRBJ2-3	TGTGCCAGCAGCTTGTGGACAGGAAGAGGGAGCACAGATACGCAGTATTTT	CASSLWTGRGSTDTQYF
-	TRBV11-2	-	TRBJ1-1	TGTGCCAGCAGCTTAGAAACGGGGGGATTGAGCCGAGCTTTCTTT	CASSLETGGLSRAFF
-	TRBV5-1	-	TRBJ2-7	TGCGCCAGCAGCTTGGTTTCGGGACAAGCTATCTACGAGCAGTACTTC	CASSLVSGQAIYEQYF
-	TRBV30	-	TRBJ1-2	TGTGCCTGGACCCTGGGGCACAGGGGCTACACCTTC	CAWTLGHRGYTF
once	TRBV30	TRBD1	TRBJ2-1	TGTGCCTGGAGTTCCGGGACAGCTACAAATGAGCAGTTCTTC	CAWSSGTATNEQFF
once	TRBV19	-	TRBJ2-3	TGTGCCAGTAGTATAGGACTAGATACGCAGTATTTT	CASSIGLDTQYF
few	TRBV6-6	-	TRBJ1-2	TGTGCCAGCAGTTACGAGGGGAGGTATGGCTACACCTTC	CASSYEGRYGYTF
once	TRBV5-1	-	TRBJ2-5	TGCGCCAGCAGCGGGGGGGCTCAAGAGACCCAGTACTTC	CASSGGAQETQYF
-	TRBV7-9	TRBD2	TRBJ2-2	TGTGCCAGCAGCCCAAGGAGACTAGCGGGAGACACCGGGGAGCTGTTTTTT	CASSPRRLAGDTGELFF
-	TRBV7-2	-	TRBJ1-1	TGTGCCAGCAGCCAGGGCGTGAACACTGAAGCTTTCTTT	CASSQGVNTEAFF
few	TRBV5-6	-	TRBJ1-5	TGTGCCAGCAGCTTGGCCGGTCGAGGCAATCAGCCCCAGCATTTT	CASSLAGRGNQPQHF
-	TRBV29-1	TRBD1	TRBJ2-7	TGCAGCGTCGTCCCCGGGACAGGGTCGCGGCTACAGCATGACGAGCAGTACTTC	CSVVPGTGSRLQHDEQYF
-	TRBV6-5	-	TRBJ1-1	TGTGCCAGCAGTAACGAAGGGGTGGGCACTGAAGCTTTCTTT	CASSNEGVGTEAFF
-	TRBV18	TRBD2	TRBJ2-7	TGTGCCAGCTCACCGCAGGGCGAACTAGCGGGAGGGCCAGAACAGTACTTC	CASSPQGELAGGPEQYF